A selection of T cell receptor beta chains follows, all from one sample in a study of OX40 agonist ivuxolimab in advanced cancers. Produced via immunoSEQ multiplex PCR; TCRdb's table is partial and in-frame only. The sample carries more than 45,000 clones, roughly 77% recorded once. The sample consisted of CD4+ or CD8+ T cells sorted from blood, taken in a trial of the OX40 agonist ivuxolimab. These receptors all stem from an adult with an advanced solid tumor such as melanoma, head and neck, liver or kidney cancer. CDR3s include the opening cysteine and the closing phenylalanine or tryptophan. D genes are given only for firm matches. Clone size, where shown, is once, few, many, or a class for clones that have expanded.

j_call	d_call	clone_size	cdr3_length	v_call	cdr3_aa	cdr3_nt
TRBJ1-2	-	-	12	TRBV10-2	CASTSFNYGYTF	TGCGCCAGCACGAGTTTTAACTATGGCTACACCTTC
TRBJ1-2	-	-	14	TRBV18	CASSPRADNYGYTF	TGTGCCAGCTCACCACGAGCGGATAACTATGGCTACACCTTC
TRBJ2-3	-	-	15	TRBV25-1	CASRPWGASTDTQYF	TGTGCCAGCAGACCCTGGGGGGCTAGCACAGATACGCAGTATTTT
TRBJ1-1	-	few	13	TRBV19	CASKGTEETEAFF	TGTGCCAGTAAGGGAACGGAGGAGACTGAAGCTTTCTTT
TRBJ2-7	TRBD2	-	16	TRBV11-2	CASSLAPSSGPYEQYF	TGTGCCAGCAGCTTAGCCCCCTCTAGCGGCCCCTACGAGCAGTACTTC
TRBJ2-6	-	-	17	TRBV5-4	CASNAGGRSSGANVLTF	TGTGCCAGCAACGCCGGGGGGCGATCTTCTGGGGCCAACGTCCTGACTTTC
TRBJ2-1	TRBD2	-	15	TRBV5-1	CASSLDGGEYNEQFF	TGCGCCAGCAGCTTGGACGGGGGGGAGTACAATGAGCAGTTCTTC
TRBJ2-7	-	-	15	TRBV5-5	CASSLEGTGRYEQYF	TGTGCCAGCAGCTTGGAAGGAACAGGGCGCTACGAGCAGTACTTC
TRBJ1-1	TRBD1	few	14	TRBV7-9	CASSLTGGYTEAFF	TGTGCCAGCAGCTTAACAGGGGGATACACTGAAGCTTTCTTT
TRBJ2-3	-	-	13	TRBV5-1	CASSLDGVNTQYF	TGCGCCAGCAGCTTGGACGGGGTGAATACGCAGTATTTT
TRBJ2-2	TRBD2	-	16	TRBV5-1	CASSLVAGGLGGELFF	TGCGCCAGCAGCTTGGTCGCGGGGGGGCTCGGCGGGGAGCTGTTTTTT
TRBJ1-2	TRBD1	-	14	TRBV5-8	CASTPRGMNYGYTF	TGTGCCAGCACCCCCAGGGGGATGAACTATGGCTACACCTTC
TRBJ2-5	TRBD2	once	16	TRBV6-5	CASSSQLAGDQETQYF	TGTGCCAGCAGTTCTCAACTAGCGGGGGACCAAGAGACCCAGTACTTC
TRBJ2-5	-	-	14	TRBV11-2	CASSLGTVQETQYF	TGTGCCAGCAGCTTAGGGACAGTTCAAGAGACCCAGTACTTC
TRBJ1-1	-	-	14	TRBV27	CASSYGVMNTEAFF	TGTGCCAGCAGTTATGGGGTGATGAACACTGAAGCTTTCTTT
TRBJ2-3	-	-	13	TRBV7-3	CASSLGTIDTQYF	TGTGCCAGCAGCTTGGGCACTATCGATACGCAGTATTTT
TRBJ2-7	TRBD2	-	14	TRBV2	CASKLAGGPYEQYF	TGTGCCAGCAAATTAGCGGGAGGGCCTTACGAGCAGTACTTC
TRBJ2-5	-	-	14	TRBV18	CASSPPSLQETQYF	TGTGCCAGCTCACCTCCGTCACTCCAAGAGACCCAGTACTTC
TRBJ2-7	-	-	12	TRBV11-2	CASSFWGSEQYF	TGTGCCAGCAGCTTCTGGGGCTCCGAGCAGTACTTC
TRBJ2-5	-	-	13	TRBV11-2	CASSSGPRETQYF	TGTGCCAGCAGCAGTGGACCGAGGGAGACCCAGTACTTC
TRBJ2-1	TRBD2	-	13	TRBV10-2	CASSEREGNEQFF	TGCGCCAGCAGCGAGCGGGAGGGCAATGAGCAGTTCTTC
TRBJ2-6	-	-	16	TRBV19	CASKKPDISGANVLTF	TGTGCCAGTAAGAAGCCGGACATCTCTGGGGCCAACGTCCTGACTTTC
TRBJ1-3	TRBD1	-	16	TRBV11-2	CASSIRDRDAGNTIYF	TGTGCCAGCAGCATCCGGGACAGGGACGCCGGAAACACCATATATTTT
TRBJ1-1	-	-	12	TRBV19	CASSDPNTEAFF	TGTGCCAGTAGTGACCCGAACACTGAAGCTTTCTTT
TRBJ2-3	-	few	13	TRBV7-9	CASSPGSTDTQYF	TGTGCCAGCAGTCCCGGAAGCACAGATACGCAGTATTTT
TRBJ2-7	TRBD1	once	16	TRBV7-9	CASSSTTGAVSYEQYF	TGTGCCAGCAGCTCAACTACAGGGGCCGTCTCCTACGAGCAGTACTTC
TRBJ1-1	-	-	15	TRBV5-1	CASSLTGYLNTEAFF	TGCGCCAGCAGCTTAACAGGGTACCTGAACACTGAAGCTTTCTTT
TRBJ2-2	TRBD2	-	17	TRBV19	CASSVIRGGLNTGELFF	TGTGCCAGTAGTGTCATTCGCGGGGGGCTAAACACCGGGGAGCTGTTTTTT
TRBJ1-6	-	once	15	TRBV5-4	CASSLGHNYNSPLHF	TGTGCCAGCAGCTTGGGGCATAATTATAATTCACCCCTCCACTTT
TRBJ2-4	TRBD2	-	14	TRBV5-1	CASSRGGTKNIQYF	TGCGCCAGCAGCCGGGGAGGGACCAAAAACATTCAGTACTTC
TRBJ1-5	-	-	14	TRBV28	CASSLTRVDQPQHF	TGTGCCAGCAGTTTAACAAGGGTTGATCAGCCCCAGCATTTT
TRBJ1-5	TRBD1	few	15	TRBV19	CASSMGQSSNQPQHF	TGTGCCAGTAGTATGGGACAGTCTAGCAATCAGCCCCAGCATTTT
TRBJ1-3	-	once	14	TRBV5-1	CASSLGDAGNTIYF	TGCGCCAGCAGCTTGGGGGATGCGGGAAACACCATATATTTT
TRBJ1-2	-	-	12	TRBV21-1	CASPRSNYGYTF	TGTGCCAGCCCCCGCTCTAACTATGGCTACACCTTC
TRBJ1-5	TRBD1	-	18	TRBV5-5	CASSPTGTGIDSNQPQHF	TGTGCCAGCAGCCCCACCGGGACAGGGATCGATAGCAATCAGCCCCAGCATTTT
TRBJ1-4	-	few	16	TRBV30	CAWAAGRTLIYEKLFF	TGTGCCTGGGCCGCGGGGAGAACTCTTATTTATGAAAAACTGTTTTTT
TRBJ1-4	TRBD1	-	14	TRBV6-5	CASRGDSYNEKLFF	TGTGCCAGCAGAGGGGACAGCTATAATGAAAAACTGTTTTTT
TRBJ2-2	TRBD1	-	14	TRBV7-9	CASSLGQGTGELFF	TGTGCCAGCAGCTTGGGACAGGGGACCGGGGAGCTGTTTTTT
TRBJ2-5	-	many	13	TRBV19	CASSRGFQETQYF	TGTGCCAGTAGCCGAGGGTTCCAAGAGACCCAGTACTTC
TRBJ1-5	-	-	13	TRBV7-8	CASSLDSQKVKHF	TGTGCCAGCAGCTTAGATTCTCAAAAGGTCAAGCATTTT
TRBJ1-2	TRBD1	-	15	TRBV19	CASSTGTGNVRGYTF	TGTGCCAGTAGTACTGGGACAGGGAATGTCCGTGGCTACACCTTC
TRBJ2-4	-	-	17	TRBV19	CASSIQPGGAGRNIQYF	TGTGCCAGTAGTATCCAGCCTGGGGGGGCAGGGAGAAACATTCAGTACTTC
TRBJ2-3	-	-	13	TRBV7-2	CASSLDYSDTQYF	TGTGCCAGCAGCTTAGATTACTCAGATACGCAGTATTTT
TRBJ2-6	TRBD1	-	16	TRBV18	CASSLTGGSGANVLTF	TGTGCCAGCTCACTCACAGGGGGCTCTGGGGCCAACGTCCTGACTTTC
TRBJ2-1	TRBD1	-	15	TRBV7-6	CASSLEQGLYNEQFF	TGTGCCAGCAGCTTAGAACAGGGGCTATACAATGAGCAGTTCTTC
TRBJ1-5	-	-	16	TRBV30	CAWSALTAYSNQPQHF	TGTGCCTGGAGTGCCCTGACAGCGTATAGCAATCAGCCCCAGCATTTT
TRBJ2-7	TRBD2	-	16	TRBV5-1	CASSPGLPATAGEQYF	TGCGCCAGCAGCCCGGGACTACCAGCGACGGCGGGCGAGCAGTACTTC
TRBJ2-6	-	-	16	TRBV5-1	CASSLGREAGANVLTF	TGCGCCAGCAGCTTGGGTAGGGAGGCTGGGGCCAACGTCCTGACTTTC
TRBJ2-1	TRBD1	-	17	TRBV11-1	CASSLAMGDRGYNEQFF	TGTGCCAGCAGTCTCGCTATGGGGGACAGGGGATACAATGAGCAGTTCTTC
TRBJ2-1	TRBD2	-	15	TRBV4-1	CASSPTSRIYNEQFF	TGCGCCAGCAGCCCGACTAGCCGAATTTACAATGAGCAGTTCTTC
TRBJ2-1	TRBD2	once	15	TRBV27	CASMGISGSLNEQFF	TGTGCCAGCATGGGCATCAGCGGGAGTCTCAATGAGCAGTTCTTC
TRBJ2-7	TRBD2	-	14	TRBV7-9	CASSQLAGGYEQYF	TGTGCCAGCAGCCAACTAGCGGGGGGCTACGAGCAGTACTTC
TRBJ2-1	TRBD2	-	17	TRBV5-1	CASSKTSGGASYNEQFF	TGCGCCAGCAGCAAAACTAGCGGGGGGGCCTCCTACAATGAGCAGTTCTTC
TRBJ1-2	TRBD1	-	14	TRBV5-6	CASRTGGLGYGYTF	TGTGCCAGCAGAACAGGGGGCCTCGGCTATGGCTACACCTTC
TRBJ1-2	-	-	16	TRBV18	CASSQSRERINYGYTF	TGTGCCAGCTCCCAATCTAGGGAACGGATAAACTATGGCTACACCTTC
TRBJ2-3	-	-	12	TRBV2	CASSPAVATQYF	TGTGCCAGCAGCCCGGCCGTGGCTACGCAGTATTTT
TRBJ1-2	-	-	13	TRBV28	CASSPGGGYGYTF	TGTGCCAGCAGCCCCGGGGGCGGCTATGGCTACACCTTC
TRBJ2-7	TRBD2	-	13	TRBV6-6	CASTRTSGTEQYF	TGTGCCAGCACCCGGACTAGCGGGACCGAGCAGTACTTC
TRBJ2-7	TRBD2	-	15	TRBV2	CASSGGLAGPYEQYF	TGTGCCAGCAGTGGTGGACTAGCGGGACCCTACGAGCAGTACTTC